This T cell receptor beta chain was sequenced for a study of T-cell memory formation after mild COVID-19. About the study: TCR clusters mostly belonged to single donors. Study-wide points: Pre-infection memory carried some responding clones, suggesting that cross-reactive memory joined. Researchers report contracting CD4+ clones mostly in CM and EM, with CD8+ clones in EMRA.

Of note for this clonotype: Its antigen remains unidentified.

CDR1 LGHDT and CDR2 YNNKEL come from the germline V gene (reference sequence). V lost 1 base, J lost 9 bases, and 26 bases lay in between. The CDR3 has 18 residues. TCRdb redid the calling of the 5' RACE reads with MiXCR, one entry per CDR3 protein. In the table there are around 470,000 distinct CDR3 sequences, about 20% of which are singletons. Specimen: PBMCs or a T cell subset sorted from them (not recorded which). V is TRBV3-1 and J is TRBJ2-3, with D possibly matching TRBD2 (6 bases). The receptor comes from an adult woman who had mild COVID-19 (a few samples of this study predate the infection). Cell type and time point are not known. The DNA for the CDR3 is TGTGCCAGCAGCCAAGTCTCCAGGGCGGGGACTCCAGCCGACACGCAGTATTTT. Translated, it gives CASSQVSRAGTPADTQYF.